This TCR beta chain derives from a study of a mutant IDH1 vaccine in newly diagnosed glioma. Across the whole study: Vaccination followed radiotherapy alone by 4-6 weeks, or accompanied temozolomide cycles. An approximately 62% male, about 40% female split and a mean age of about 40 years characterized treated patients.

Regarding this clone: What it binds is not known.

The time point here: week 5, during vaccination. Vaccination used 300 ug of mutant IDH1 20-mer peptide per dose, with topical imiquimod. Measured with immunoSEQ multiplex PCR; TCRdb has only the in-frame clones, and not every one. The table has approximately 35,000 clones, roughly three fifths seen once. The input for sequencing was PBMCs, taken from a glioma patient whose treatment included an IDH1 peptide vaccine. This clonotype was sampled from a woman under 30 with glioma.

Here the CDR3 reads CASSTDTQYF. For the CDR3, the DNA is TGTGCCAGCTCAACCGATACGCAGTATTTT. The rearrangement joins TRBV18 to TRBJ2-3, with unresolved D. Trimming left V 5 bases short and J 6 bases short, with 3 bases between. The V gene's germline CDR1 is KGHSH and CDR2 LQKENI. The CDR3 loop spans 10 amino acids.